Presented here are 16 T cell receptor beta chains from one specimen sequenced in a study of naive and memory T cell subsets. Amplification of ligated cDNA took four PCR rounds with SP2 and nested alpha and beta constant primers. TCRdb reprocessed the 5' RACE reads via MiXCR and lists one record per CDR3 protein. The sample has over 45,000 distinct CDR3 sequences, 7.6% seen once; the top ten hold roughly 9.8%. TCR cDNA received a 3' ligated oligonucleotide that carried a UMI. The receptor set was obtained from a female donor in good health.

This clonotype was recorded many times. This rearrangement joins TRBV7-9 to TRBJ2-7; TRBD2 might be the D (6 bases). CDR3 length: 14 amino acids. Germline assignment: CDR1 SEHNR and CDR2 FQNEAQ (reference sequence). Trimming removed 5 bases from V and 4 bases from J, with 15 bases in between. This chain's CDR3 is CASSPPGLGYEQYF. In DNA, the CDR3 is TGTGCCAGCAGCCCTCCGGGACTGGGATACGAGCAGTACTTC.

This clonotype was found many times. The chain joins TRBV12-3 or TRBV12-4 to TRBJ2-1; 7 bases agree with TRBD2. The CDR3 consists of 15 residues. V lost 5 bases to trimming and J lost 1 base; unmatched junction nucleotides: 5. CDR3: CASSPGLGSYNEQFF. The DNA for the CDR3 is TGTGCCAGCAGTCCCGGACTAGGGTCCTACAATGAGCAGTTCTTC.

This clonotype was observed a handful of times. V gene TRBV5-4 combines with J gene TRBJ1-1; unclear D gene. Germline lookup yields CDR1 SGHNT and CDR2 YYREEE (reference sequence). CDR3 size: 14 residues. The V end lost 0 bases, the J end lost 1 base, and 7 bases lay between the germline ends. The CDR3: CASSLGRANTEAFF. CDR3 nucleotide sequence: TGTGCCAGCAGCTTGGGGAGAGCGAACACTGAAGCTTTCTTT.

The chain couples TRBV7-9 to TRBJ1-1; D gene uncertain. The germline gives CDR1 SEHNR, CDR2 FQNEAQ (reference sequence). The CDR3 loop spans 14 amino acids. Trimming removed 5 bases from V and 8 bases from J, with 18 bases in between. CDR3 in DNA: TGTGCCAGCAGCCTCACGGGAGGACGCCGGGAAGCTTTCTTT. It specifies CASSLTGGRREAFF.

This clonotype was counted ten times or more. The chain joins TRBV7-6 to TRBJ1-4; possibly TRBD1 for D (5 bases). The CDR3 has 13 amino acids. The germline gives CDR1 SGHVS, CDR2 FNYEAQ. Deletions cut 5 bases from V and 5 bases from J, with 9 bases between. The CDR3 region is CASSGAANEKLFF. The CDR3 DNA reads TGTGCCAGCAGCGGGGCGGCAAATGAAAAACTGTTTTTT.

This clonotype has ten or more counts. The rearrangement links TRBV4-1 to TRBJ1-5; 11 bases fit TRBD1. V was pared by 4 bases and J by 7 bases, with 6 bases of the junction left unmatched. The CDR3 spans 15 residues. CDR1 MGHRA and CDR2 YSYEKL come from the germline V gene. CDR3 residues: CASSPWTGGDQPQHF. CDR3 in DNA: TGCGCCAGCAGCCCATGGACAGGGGGCGACCAGCCCCAGCATTTT.

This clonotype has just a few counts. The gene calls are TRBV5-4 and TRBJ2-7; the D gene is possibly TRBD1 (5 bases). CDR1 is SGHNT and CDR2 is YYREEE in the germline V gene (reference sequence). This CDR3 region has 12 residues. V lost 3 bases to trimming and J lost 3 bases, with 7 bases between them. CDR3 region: CASSWGGYEQYF. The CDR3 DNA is TGTGCCAGCAGCTGGGGCGGCTACGAGCAGTACTTC.

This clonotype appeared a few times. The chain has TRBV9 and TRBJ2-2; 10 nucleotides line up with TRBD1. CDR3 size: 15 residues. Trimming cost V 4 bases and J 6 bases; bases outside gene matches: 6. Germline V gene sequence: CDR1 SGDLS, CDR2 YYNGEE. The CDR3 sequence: CASSLGTGVPGELFF. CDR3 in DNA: TGTGCCAGCAGCTTAGGGACAGGGGTGCCCGGGGAGCTGTTTTTT.

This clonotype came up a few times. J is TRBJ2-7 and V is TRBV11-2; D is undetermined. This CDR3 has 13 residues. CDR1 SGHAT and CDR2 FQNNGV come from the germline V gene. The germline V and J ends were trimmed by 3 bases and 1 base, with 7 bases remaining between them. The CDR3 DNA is TGTGCCAGCAGCTTGCGCCCATCCTACGAGCAGTACTTC. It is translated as CASSLRPSYEQYF. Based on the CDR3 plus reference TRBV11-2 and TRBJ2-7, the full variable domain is EAGVAQSPRYKIIEKRQSVAFWCNPISGHATLYWYQQILGQGPKLLIQFQNNGVVDDSQLPKDRFSAERLKGVDSTLKIQPAKLEDSAVYLCASSLRPSYEQYFGPGTRLTVT.

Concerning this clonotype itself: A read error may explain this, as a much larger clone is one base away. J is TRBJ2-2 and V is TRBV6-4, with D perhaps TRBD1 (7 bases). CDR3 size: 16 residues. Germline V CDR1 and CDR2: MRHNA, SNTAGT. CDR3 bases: TGTGCCAGCAGTTCCTCTGGGACAGAGCACACCGGGGGGCTGTTTTTT. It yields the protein CASSSSGTEHTGGLFF.

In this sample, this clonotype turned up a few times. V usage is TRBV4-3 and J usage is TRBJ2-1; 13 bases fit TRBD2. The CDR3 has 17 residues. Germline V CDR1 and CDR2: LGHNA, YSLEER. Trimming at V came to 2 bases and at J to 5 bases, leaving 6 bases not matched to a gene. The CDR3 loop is CASSQQVGTSGDNEQFF. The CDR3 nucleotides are TGCGCCAGCAGCCAACAAGTTGGGACTAGCGGGGACAATGAGCAGTTCTTC.

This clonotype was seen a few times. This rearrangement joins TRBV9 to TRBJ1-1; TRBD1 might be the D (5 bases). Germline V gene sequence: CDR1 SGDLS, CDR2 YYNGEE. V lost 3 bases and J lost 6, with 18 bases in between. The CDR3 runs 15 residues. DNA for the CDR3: TGTGCCAGCAGCGGGTTTGCGGGGGGATTGGCTGAAGCTTTCTTT. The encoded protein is CASSGFAGGLAEAFF. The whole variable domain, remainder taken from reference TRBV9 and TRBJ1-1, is DSGVTQTPKHLITATGQRVTLRCSPRSGDLSVYWYQQSLDQGLQFLIQYYNGEERAKGNILERFSAQQFPDLHSELNLSSLELGDSALYFCASSGFAGGLAEAFFGQGTRLTVV.

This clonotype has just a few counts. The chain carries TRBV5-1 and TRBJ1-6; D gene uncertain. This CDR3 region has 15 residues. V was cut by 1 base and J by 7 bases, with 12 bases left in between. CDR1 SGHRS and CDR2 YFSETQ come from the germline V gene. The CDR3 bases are TGCGCCAGCAGCTTGTCCGACCTTCAAAATTCACCCCTCCACTTT. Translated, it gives CASSLSDLQNSPLHF.

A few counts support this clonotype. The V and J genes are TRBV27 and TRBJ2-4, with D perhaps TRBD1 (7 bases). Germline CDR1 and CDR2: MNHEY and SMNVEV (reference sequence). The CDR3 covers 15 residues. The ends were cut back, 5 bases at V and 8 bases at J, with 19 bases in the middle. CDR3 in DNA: TGTGCCAGCAGTCTTTTAGGGGGCGGGATGGACATTCAGTACTTC. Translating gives CASSLLGGGMDIQYF.

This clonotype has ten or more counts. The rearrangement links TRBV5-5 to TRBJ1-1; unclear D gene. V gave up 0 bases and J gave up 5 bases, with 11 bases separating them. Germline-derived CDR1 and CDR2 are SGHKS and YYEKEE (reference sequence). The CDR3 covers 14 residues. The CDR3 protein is CASSLGRAQTEAFF. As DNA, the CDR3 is TGTGCCAGCAGCTTGGGGAGGGCGCAGACTGAAGCTTTCTTT.

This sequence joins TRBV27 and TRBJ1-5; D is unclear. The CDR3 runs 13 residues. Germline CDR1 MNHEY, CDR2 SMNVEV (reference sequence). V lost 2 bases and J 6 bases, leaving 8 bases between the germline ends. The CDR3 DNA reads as TGTGCCAGCAGTTTAGAGTCGGGTCAGCCCCAGCATTTT. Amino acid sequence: CASSLESGQPQHF.